The next 9 T cell receptor beta chains were all read from a single sample in a study of patients and donors after allogeneic stem cell transplantation. Using its own MiXCR run on the RT-PCR reads, TCRdb lists one record per CDR3 protein. The data contain about 960,000 distinct CDR3 sequences, about a sixth of them singletons. The sample taken for sequencing was blood, either unsorted or a sorted T cell fraction (not recorded which). All receptors come from a human donor who was either an allogeneic HSCT recipient or a stem cell or donor lymphocyte infusion donor (not recorded which). It is not recorded whose cells these are; they may come from a transplant donor.

Turning to this clonotype: This may arise from a read error, as a much more abundant clone is one base away. The rearrangement uses TRBV7-9 and TRBJ2-1; TRBD2 matches 8 bases. V trimming: 6 bases; J trimming: 8 bases; junction bases outside the gene matches: 6. CDR1 and CDR2 from the germline V gene are SEHNR and FQNEAQ (reference sequence). The CDR3 contains 13 residues. The CDR3 reads CASSLGLVYEQFF. The CDR3, as DNA: TGTGCCAGCAGTTTGGGACTAGTCTATGAGCAGTTCTTC. The complete variable domain, with remaining parts taken from reference TRBV7-9 and TRBJ2-1, reads DTGVSQNPRHKITKRGQNVTFRCDPISEHNRLYWYRQTLGQGPEFLTYFQNEAQLEKSRLLSDRFSAERPKGSFSTLEIQRTEQGDSAMYLCASSLGLVYEQFFGPGTRLTVL.

The chain has TRBV7-2 and TRBJ1-1; D might be TRBD1 (5 bases). CDR1 and CDR2 (germline): SGHTA, FQGNSA. This CDR3 region has 15 residues. The germline V and J ends were trimmed by 1 base and 10 bases, with 19 bases remaining between them. This CDR3 reads CASSLDPGAELIAFF. As DNA, the CDR3 is TGTGCCAGCAGCTTAGATCCCGGGGCAGAACTTATAGCTTTCTTT.

The chain uses TRBV4-3 and TRBJ1-4; no firm D call. Germline CDR1 is LGHNA and CDR2 is YSLEER. The CDR3 loop spans 15 amino acids. Trimming cost V 2 bases and J 0 bases, with 7 bases left between them. The CDR3 nucleotides are TGCGCCAGCAGCCAAAGCCGGGCAACTAATGAAAAACTGTTTTTT. It codes for CASSQSRATNEKLFF.

The chain has TRBV20-1 and TRBJ2-5; no clear D. This CDR3 spans 12 amino acids. Germline V gene sequence: CDR1 DFQATT, CDR2 SNEGSKA (reference sequence). Trimming stripped 3 bases from V and 5 bases from J, with 10 bases between. The CDR3 region is CSARFGWETQYF. The CDR3 DNA is TGCAGTGCTAGGTTTGGGTGGGAGACCCAGTACTTC.

The rearrangement joins TRBV7-6 to TRBJ2-6; D is unclear. V was shortened by 2 bases and J by 0 bases, with 11 bases between the two germline ends. This CDR3 spans 17 amino acids. Germline assignment: CDR1 SGHVS and CDR2 FNYEAQ. The CDR3 loop is CASSLSLLSSGANVLTF. The CDR3 nucleotides read TGTGCCAGCAGCTTAAGCCTCCTGAGCTCTGGGGCCAACGTCCTGACTTTC.

This clonotype was counted a few times. This rearrangement joins TRBV30 to TRBJ2-5; TRBD1 matches 9 bases. Trimming removed 3 bases from V and 4 bases from J; junction bases left unmatched: 3. There are 13 residues in the CDR3. In germline, CDR1 is GTSNPN, CDR2 SVGIG (reference sequence). In nucleotides, the CDR3 is TGTGCCTGGAGGGGACAGGGACGAGAGACCCAGTACTTC. Translated: CAWRGQGRETQYF.

The chain is built from TRBV7-9 and TRBJ1-1; D unclear. The V and J ends lost 6 bases and 3 bases respectively, with 8 bases between them. The CDR3 covers 12 residues. CDR1 SEHNR and CDR2 FQNEAQ come from the germline V gene (reference sequence). This chain's CDR3 is CASRWGDTEAFF. The CDR3 region has the DNA TGTGCCAGCAGATGGGGAGACACTGAAGCTTTCTTT.

J is TRBJ1-1 and V is TRBV2, with D hard to call. V gave up 9 bases and J gave up 4 bases, with 15 bases separating them. The CDR3 is 13 residues long. Germline CDR1 reads SNHLY; CDR2 reads FYNNEI. CDR3 residues: CASYELTVTEAFF. The CDR3 DNA reads as TGTGCCAGTTACGAGCTTACCGTCACTGAAGCTTTCTTT.

A few counts support this clonotype. The chain combines TRBV25-1 with TRBJ1-2, with 7 bases identical to TRBD1. This CDR3 region has 13 residues. V lost 7 bases and J lost 4; bases outside the gene matches: 6. Germline CDR1 MGHDK, CDR2 SYGVNS. CDR3: CASTGQDLYGYTF. CDR3 nucleotide sequence: TGTGCCAGCACCGGACAGGACCTCTATGGCTACACCTTC.